This TCR beta chain was sequenced in a study of identical twins. Study observations and caveats: Rather than following the same donors, the conclusions depended on cross-sectional statistical analysis.

This clonotype was counted at least ten times. No antigen is known for it. CDR3 length equals 14 residues. Unmatched junction bases numbered 6, after V lost 5 bases and J lost 3 bases. Template switching (which added a universal primer site) was used, and cDNA carried unique molecular identifiers. Via MiXCR, TCRdb re-called the 5' RACE reads, giving one row per CDR3 protein. The sample gives approximately 300,000 distinct CDR3 sequences, nearly 9.5% of which show up once; roughly 6.8% is in the top ten. The data also belong to a second study, concerning yellow fever vaccine responses in identical twins.

This TCR came from a woman aged 18 to 35 in good health. Sequencing input: CD8+ T cells sorted from blood. V and J are TRBV12-3 or TRBV12-4 and TRBJ2-7; 8 bases align to TRBD1. CDR3 loop: CASSSNDRGYEQYF. The CDR3 DNA reads TGTGCCAGCAGTAGCAATGACAGGGGCTACGAGCAGTACTTC.